A single sample gave rise to the 26 T cell receptor beta chains below, sequenced in a study of T-cell reconstitution after alpha-beta-depleted transplantation in children listed by TCRdb under 2016. Per the publication, the treatment or condition label means: allogeneic hematopoietic cell transplantation with graft depleted of TCRalphabeta T cells and CD19 B cells. To prepare the library, PCR was applied. The sequencing machine was an Illumina HiSeq 2500. To normalize quantification of the TCRbeta repertoire, the TCR libraries were built with molecular barcoding that relied on unique molecular identifiers. TCRdb reprocessed the public reads (quality trimming at Q25 with fastp, clone calling with MiXCR) and kept in-frame beta chains. Each entry merges the rows of one CDR3 protein and shows their most common DNA and genes. Across this sample there are under 450,000 distinct CDR3 sequences, with around 15% seen only once. The ten largest clones add up to 25% to 30% of the sample.

The sequenced sample was PBMCs, mostly from graft donor cells, obtained 360 days after TCRalphabeta/CD19-depleted stem cell transplant. The source of these receptors is a boy under three years old who had a stem cell transplant for Wiskott-Aldrich syndrome, so the T cells may come from the graft donor.

V gene TRBV24-1 combines with J gene TRBJ2-2, with D tentatively TRBD1 (5 bases). This CDR3 region has 14 residues. The V gene's germline CDR1 is KGHDR and CDR2 SFDVKD. The V and J ends lost 1 base and 4 bases respectively, with 6 bases between them. The CDR3 DNA sequence: TGTGCCACCAGTGATTTCAGGGTCACCGGGGAGCTGTTTTTT. Its protein product is CATSDFRVTGELFF.

This clonotype came up a few times. The junction shows a germline mismatch at one end, possibly a read error. The V gene is TRBV5-1, the J gene TRBJ2-1; possibly TRBD1 or TRBD2 for D (5 bases each). The CDR3 is 16 residues long. Per germline, CDR1 SGHRS and CDR2 YFSETQ. The CDR3 here is CASSLAGTAVYNEQFF. CDR3 coding DNA: TGCGCCAGTAGCTTGGCCGGGACGGCCGTCTACAATGAGCAGTTCTTC.

This clonotype turned up a few times. V usage is TRBV20-1 and J usage is TRBJ1-1; D is perhaps TRBD1 (5 bases). CDR3 length: 12 residues. Per the germline V gene, CDR1 is DFQATT and CDR2 is SNEGSKA (reference sequence). Trimming took off 0 bases at V and 10 bases at J, with 12 bases between the two ends. The CDR3 DNA reads as TGCAGTGCTAGAGATATCCCCAGGGCAGCTTTCTTT. Its translation: CSARDIPRAAFF.

This rearrangement joins TRBV10-3 to TRBJ1-5, with 8 bases that match TRBD1. In germline, CDR1 is ENHRY, CDR2 SYGVKD. V was pared by 8 bases and J by 4 bases, with 1 base of the junction left unmatched. The length of the CDR3 is 12 residues. Written as DNA, the CDR3 is TGTGCCATCCGGACAGGGAATCAGCCCCAGCATTTT. This gives the protein CAIRTGNQPQHF.

The genes are TRBV7-8 and TRBJ1-2, with 7 nucleotides matching TRBD1. CDR3 length: 14 residues. Looked up from germline, CDR1 is SGHVS and CDR2 is FQNEAQ. V shed 2 bases and J 4 bases; nucleotides not matched to a gene: 4. This CDR3 is CASSLKGAGYGYTF. CDR3 in DNA: TGTGCCAGCAGCTTAAAGGGGGCTGGCTATGGCTACACCTTC.

The chain joins TRBV18 to TRBJ2-5, with D tentatively TRBD2 (5 bases). V lost 3 bases, J lost 3 bases, and 11 bases lay in between. This CDR3 spans 14 amino acids. Germline CDR1 reads KGHSH; CDR2 reads LQKENI. In DNA form, the CDR3 reads TGTGCCAGCTCACCTCCTAGCAAAAAAGAGACCCAGTACTTC. It specifies CASSPPSKKETQYF.

This chain joins TRBV7-9 and TRBJ2-3; possibly TRBD1 or TRBD2 for D (5 bases each). V gave up 4 bases and J gave up 9 bases, with 14 bases separating them. Germline V gene data show CDR1 as SEHNR and CDR2 as FQNEAQ (reference sequence). This CDR3 is 13 amino acids long. CDR3 loop: CASSWGKMGTQYF. Written as DNA, the CDR3 is TGTGCCAGCAGCTGGGGGAAAATGGGGACGCAGTATTTT.

The V gene is TRBV7-2, the J gene TRBJ2-2; the match to TRBD2 covers 8 bases. Germline assignment: CDR1 SGHTA and CDR2 FQGNSA. The CDR3 covers 16 residues. Unmatched junction bases numbered 8, after V lost 0 bases and J lost 8 bases. Here the CDR3 reads CASSLAAAGELGELFF. DNA for the CDR3: TGTGCCAGCAGCTTAGCGGCAGCGGGAGAGTTAGGGGAGCTGTTTTTT.

There are a few counts of this clonotype. The chain joins TRBV27 to TRBJ1-4; a possible D gene is TRBD1 (5 bases). Germline V gene lookup returns CDR1 MNHEY and CDR2 SMNVEV (reference sequence). Trimming stripped 2 bases from V and 3 bases from J, with 10 bases between. The CDR3 length is 15 residues. DNA of the CDR3: TGTGCCAGCAGTTTAGTACAGGCGGCTAATGAAAAACTGTTTTTT. This gives the protein CASSLVQAANEKLFF.

This clonotype has more than one count but fewer than ten. The V gene is TRBV4-1, the J gene TRBJ2-3, with a weak D call TRBD2 (5 bases). In germline, CDR1 is MGHRA, CDR2 YSYEKL. V lost 0 bases and J 6 bases, leaving 10 bases between the germline ends. CDR3 length: 14 amino acids. CDR3 region: CASSQDPGFDTQYF. The CDR3 region has the DNA TGCGCCAGCAGCCAAGATCCGGGGTTCGATACGCAGTATTTT.

The table lists this clonotype with a few counts. This chain links TRBV6-1 with TRBJ2-1, with TRBD2 matching over 7 bases. The length of the CDR3 is 15 residues. V was clipped by 6 bases and J by 6 bases; unmatched bases: 11. The germline gives CDR1 MNHNS, CDR2 SASEGT. CDR3 sequence (DNA): TGTGCCAGCAGGGGTTTGGCGGGAGCCGGCAATGAGCAGTTCTTC. It codes for CASRGLAGAGNEQFF.

This clonotype has only a few counts. The CDR3 here is CASSLVRFQEEQFF. For the CDR3, the DNA is TGTGCCAGCAGCTTAGTCCGGTTCCAAGAAGAGCAGTTCTTC. The chain combines TRBV11-2 with TRBJ2-1; the D is unclear. This CDR3 contains 14 residues. The germline CDR1 and CDR2 sequences are SGHAT and FQNNGV. V lost 1 base and J lost 10, with 14 bases in between.

In this sample, this clonotype turned up a few times. The chain uses TRBV7-9 and TRBJ2-1; TRBD1 is a possible D gene (6 bases). Per germline, CDR1 SEHNR and CDR2 FQNEAQ (reference sequence). This CDR3 contains 16 residues. Trimming removed 3 bases at V and 2 bases at J, with 14 bases between. CDR3: CASSFRRQAAYNEQFF. The CDR3 coding sequence is TGTGCCAGCAGCTTCCGACGACAGGCGGCCTACAATGAGCAGTTCTTC.

This clonotype was found many times. This chain joins TRBV6-2 or TRBV6-3 and TRBJ2-7; D perhaps matches TRBD1 (6 bases). The CDR3 has 16 residues. V shed 1 base and J shed 0 bases, with 13 bases lying between them. Per the germline V gene, CDR1 is MNHEY and CDR2 is SVGEGT. The CDR3 bases are TGTGCCAGCAGTTACTTTTCGACAGGCCTCTCCTACGAGCAGTACTTC. Translating it yields CASSYFSTGLSYEQYF.

The sample holds a few counts of this clonotype. CDR3 nucleotide sequence: TGTGCCAGCAGTTCAGGGGACATTAATGAAAAACTGTTTTTT. Translating gives CASSSGDINEKLFF. V gene TRBV27 combines with J gene TRBJ1-4; D possibly corresponds to TRBD1 (6 bases). This CDR3 is 14 amino acids long. Trimming shortened V by 4 bases and J by 4 bases, and 10 bases separated the two germline ends. In germline, CDR1 is MNHEY, CDR2 SMNVEV (reference sequence). The complete variable domain, with remaining parts taken from reference TRBV27 and TRBJ1-4, reads EAQVTQNPRYLITVTGKKLTVTCSQNMNHEYMSWYRQDPGLGLRQIYYSMNVEVTDKGDVPEGYKVSRKEKRNFPLILESPSPNQTSLYFCASSSGDINEKLFFGSGTQLSVL.

This clonotype was recorded a few times. This chain joins TRBV5-1 and TRBJ2-3, with 7 bases matching TRBD2. J gave up 1 base and V 4 bases, and 9 bases lay outside the gene matches. This CDR3 comprises 16 residues. Germline V lookup: CDR1 SGHRS, CDR2 YFSETQ. For the CDR3, the DNA is TGCGCCAGCAGCCTACCGGGCGGGGGTGGCACAGATACGCAGTATTTT. It encodes CASSLPGGGGTDTQYF.

The chain employs TRBV7-9 and TRBJ2-1; 7 bases agree with TRBD2. Germline V gene data show CDR1 as SEHNR and CDR2 as FQNEAQ (reference sequence). Trimming at V came to 5 bases and at J to 9 bases, leaving 7 bases not matched to a gene. The CDR3 is made up of 13 amino acids. The chain's CDR3 is CASSPPGGGEQFF. CDR3 sequence (DNA): TGTGCCAGCAGCCCCCCGGGAGGAGGTGAGCAGTTCTTC.

This clonotype was seen more than once but under ten times. CDR3: CASGLATGNTGELFF. The DNA of the CDR3 is TGTGCTAGTGGTTTGGCCACAGGGAACACCGGGGAGCTGTTTTTT. The V and J genes are TRBV12-5 and TRBJ2-2, with D perhaps TRBD1 (5 bases). The CDR3 has 15 amino acids. Germline CDR1 and CDR2: LGHNT and FRNRAP. Trimming removed 1 base from V and 1 base from J, with 7 bases in between.

This clonotype was detected ten times or more. The V call is TRBV10-3, the J call TRBJ2-5; TRBD2 aligns across 9 bases. CDR3 length equals 14 residues. The germline gives CDR1 ENHRY, CDR2 SYGVKD. The ends lost 3 bases at V and 4 bases at J; junction bases unmatched: 3. The chain's CDR3 is CAISEGGRGETQYF. The CDR3 DNA sequence: TGTGCCATCAGTGAAGGCGGGAGGGGAGAGACCCAGTACTTC.

The chain uses TRBV12-5 and TRBJ2-1, with a weak D call TRBD1 (5 bases). In germline, CDR1 is LGHNT, CDR2 FRNRAP. This CDR3 region has 16 residues. The V end lost 0 bases, the J end lost 3 bases, and 12 bases lay between the germline ends. The CDR3 here is CASGLVTGKVYNEQFF. CDR3 coding DNA: TGTGCTAGTGGTTTGGTAACAGGAAAGGTCTACAATGAGCAGTTCTTC.

The table lists this clonotype with a few counts. The chain combines TRBV6-5 with TRBJ2-7; 9 bases are shared with TRBD1. The CDR3 runs 16 residues. With V trimmed by 0 bases and J by 4 bases, 7 bases remained unmatched. Germline values: CDR1 MNHEY, CDR2 SVGAGI. The DNA for the CDR3 is TGTGCCAGCAGTTACTCCGGACAGGGGCCTTCGTACGAGCAGTACTTC. This gives the protein CASSYSGQGPSYEQYF.

V usage is TRBV12-3 or TRBV12-4 and J usage is TRBJ2-1; D call uncertain. The CDR3 covers 12 residues. V was shortened by 5 bases and J by 2 bases, with 4 bases between the two germline ends. The CDR3 nucleotides are TGTGCCAGCAGTCACACCTACAATGAGCAGTTCTTC. It is translated as CASSHTYNEQFF.

The chain recombines TRBV15 with TRBJ2-7; 8 nucleotides match TRBD1. Trimming removed 0 bases from V and 3 bases from J; junction bases left unmatched: 1. Germline lookup yields CDR1 LNHNV and CDR2 YYDKDF (reference sequence). The CDR3 runs to 14 residues. CDR3: CATSREGQVYEQYF. Written as DNA, the CDR3 is TGTGCCACCAGCAGAGAGGGACAGGTCTACGAGCAGTACTTC.

V and J are TRBV21-1 and TRBJ2-3; whether TRBD1, the table's D call, matches the DNA was not checked. TRBV21-1 is a known pseudogene. This CDR3 is 20 amino acids long. The CDR3 DNA is TGTGCCAGCAGCTCCCGTCCTAACGTTGTCAGTAATCCGGACACAGATACGCAGTATTTT. It yields the protein CASSSRPNVVSNPDTDTQYF.

The table lists this clonotype with a few counts. The junction and the germline gene differ at one end; a read error may be behind it. The chain carries TRBV20-1 and TRBJ2-5, with D tentatively TRBD1 or TRBD2 (5 bases each). Germline V gives CDR1 DFQATT, CDR2 SNEGSKA (reference sequence). The CDR3 covers 14 residues. The CDR3 nucleotides are TGCAGTGCCTCCCCCGGGACCCTAAGAGAGGCCCAGTACTTC. Its translation: CSASPGTLREAQYF.

This clonotype appeared a few times. The chain employs TRBV7-2 and TRBJ2-7; either TRBD1 or TRBD2 may fit D (7 bases each). The CDR3 is 14 residues long. Germline V gene sequence: CDR1 SGHTA, CDR2 FQGNSA. The V and J ends lost 8 bases and 6 bases respectively, with 20 bases between them. CDR3 loop: CASDEGASGGEQYF. The CDR3, as DNA: TGTGCCAGCGACGAGGGGGCTAGCGGAGGCGAGCAGTACTTC.